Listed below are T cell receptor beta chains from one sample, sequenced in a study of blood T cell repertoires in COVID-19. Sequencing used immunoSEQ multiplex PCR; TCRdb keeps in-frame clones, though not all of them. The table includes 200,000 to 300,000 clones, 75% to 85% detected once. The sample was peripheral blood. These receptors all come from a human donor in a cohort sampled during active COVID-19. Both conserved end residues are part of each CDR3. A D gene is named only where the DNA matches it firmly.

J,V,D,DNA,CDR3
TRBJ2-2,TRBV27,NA,TGTGCCAGCCGCACTACATCCGGATCGAACACCGGGGAGCTGTTTTTT,CASRTTSGSNTGELFF
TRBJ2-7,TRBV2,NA,TGTGCCAGCACCGGGGTTGGCTACGAGCAGTACTTC,CASTGVGYEQYF
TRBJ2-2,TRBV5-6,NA,TGTGCCAGCAGCGTTGAGCGGTCGAACACCGGGGAGCTGTTTTTT,CASSVERSNTGELFF
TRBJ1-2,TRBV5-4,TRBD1,TGTGCCAGCAGCTTGGGACAGGGTCGGGGAGACTATGGCTACACCTTC,CASSLGQGRGDYGYTF
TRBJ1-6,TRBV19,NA,TGTGCCAGTAGTATTACACGGAGAGTGACGGATTCACCCCTCCACTTT,CASSITRRVTDSPLHF
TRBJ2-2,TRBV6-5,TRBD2,TGTGCCAGCAGTTACTCAGCGGGGGCGAACACCGGGGAGCTGTTTTTT,CASSYSAGANTGELFF
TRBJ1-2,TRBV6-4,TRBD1,TGTGCCAGCAAGAAAGAAACAGGGGTGAACTATGGCTACACCTTC,CASKKETGVNYGYTF
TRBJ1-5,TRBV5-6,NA,TGTGCCAGCAGCCAGGACAGTAATCAGCCCCAGCATTTT,CASSQDSNQPQHF
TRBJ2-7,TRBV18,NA,TGTGCCAGCTCACCAGCCGGGAACACTTACGAGCAGTACTTC,CASSPAGNTYEQYF
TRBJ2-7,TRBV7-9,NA,TGTGCCAGCAGCCGTCAGGCAGGCGAGCAGTACTTC,CASSRQAGEQYF
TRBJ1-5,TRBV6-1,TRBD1,TGTGCCAGCAGTGAATCTAGACAGGGGGATCAGCCCCAGCATTTT,CASSESRQGDQPQHF
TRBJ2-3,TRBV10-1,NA,TGCGCCAGCAGCGACTCCCACACAGATACGCAGTATTTT,CASSDSHTDTQYF